Listed here are 4 T cell receptor beta chains from one sample, sequenced in a study of OX40 agonist ivuxolimab in advanced cancers. Some clones are missing from TCRdb's copy, which holds only in-frame ones; the method was immunoSEQ multiplex PCR. Of about 46,000 clones listed, 75% to 95% are singletons. Specimen: CD4+ or CD8+ T cells sorted from blood, collected in a trial of the OX40 agonist ivuxolimab. These receptors were obtained from an adult with an advanced solid tumor such as melanoma, head and neck, liver or kidney cancer.

This rearrangement joins TRBV5-6 to TRBJ2-2; TRBD1 is a possible D gene (5 bases). CDR3 size: 15 residues. The V gene lost 5 bases and the J gene lost 1 base, with 12 bases spanning the gap. Germline CDR1 reads SGHDT; CDR2 reads YYEEEE. CDR3 nucleotides: TGTGCCAGCAGTTATTCTAGGGGGAACACCGGGGAGCTGTTTTTT. Protein: CASSYSRGNTGELFF. The full variable domain, its missing parts supplied by reference TRBV5-6 and TRBJ2-2, is DAGVTQSPTHLIKTRGQQVTLRCSPKSGHDTVSWYQQALGQGPQFIFQYYEEEERQRGNFPDRFSGHQFPNYSSELNVNALLLGDSALYLCASSYSRGNTGELFFGEGSRLTVL.

This sequence joins TRBV28 and TRBJ1-1; the D gene is possibly TRBD1 (6 bases). The CDR3 length is 15 residues. The V gene's germline CDR1 is MDHEN and CDR2 SYDVKM. V lost 5 bases and J lost 2, with 15 bases in between. CDR3 sequence: CASSPITGTNTEAFF. CDR3 nucleotides: TGTGCCAGCAGTCCCATTACCGGGACAAACACTGAAGCTTTCTTT.

There are a few counts of this clone. This chain uses TRBV7-6 with TRBJ2-1; TRBD2 agrees at 13 bases. V was clipped by 5 bases and J by 8 bases; unmatched bases: 6. The germline V gene encodes CDR1 SGHVS and CDR2 FNYEAQ. The CDR3 spans 15 residues. DNA for the CDR3: TGTGCCAGCAGCACACTAGCGGGGGGGCTACATGAGCAGTTCTTC. It yields the protein CASSTLAGGLHEQFF.

The chain carries TRBV27 and TRBJ2-3; possibly TRBD2 for D (5 bases). Germline lookup yields CDR1 MNHEY and CDR2 SMNVEV (reference sequence). Trimming removed 3 bases from V and 6 bases from J, with 13 bases in between. This CDR3 comprises 14 residues. The CDR3 DNA is TGTGCCAGCAGTTTTTCAGCCGTAGCGGATACGCAGTATTTT. Translating gives CASSFSAVADTQYF.